These T cell receptor beta chains were read from a single sample in a study of beta chain features in type 1 diabetes. Measured with immunoSEQ multiplex PCR; TCRdb has only the in-frame clones, and not every one. The table records 250,000 to 350,000 clones, 12% to 15% of them present only once. The sample comprised central memory CD4+ T cells from blood. The receptors were sampled from a man aged 30-40 years in good health. Both conserved end residues are part of each CDR3. The D gene is left open where the match is weak. Part of the rows lack a size; the others show once, few, many or a class for expanded clones.

D gene	V gene	clone size	J gene	CDR3 protein	CDR3 DNA
TRBD2	TRBV4-2	-	TRBJ2-3	CASSQIAGGPSDTQYF	TGTGCCAGCAGCCAGATCGCGGGAGGGCCCTCAGATACGCAGTATTTT
TRBD1	TRBV10-2	few	TRBJ1-1	CASRATGGTEAFF	TGCGCCAGCAGAGCTACAGGGGGCACTGAAGCTTTCTTT
TRBD2	TRBV19	-	TRBJ2-1	CASSSRTAGGYNEQFF	TGTGCCAGTAGTAGCAGAACAGCGGGAGGGTACAATGAGCAGTTCTTC
-	TRBV15	-	TRBJ2-1	CATSRDLVPYNEQFF	TGTGCCACCAGCAGAGATCTAGTCCCCTACAATGAGCAGTTCTTC
TRBD1	TRBV6-5	-	TRBJ1-5	CASSDREGEPQHF	TGTGCCAGCAGTGACAGGGAGGGAGAGCCCCAGCATTTT
TRBD2	TRBV5-4	few	TRBJ2-5	CASSLGGGRKTQYF	TGTGCCAGCAGCTTGGGCGGGGGACGGAAGACCCAGTACTTC
TRBD1	TRBV10-3	-	TRBJ1-5	CAISEGTGNQPQHF	TGTGCCATCAGTGAGGGGACAGGCAATCAGCCCCAGCATTTT
-	TRBV9	many	TRBJ1-1	CASSVTPGTPNTEAFF	TGTGCCAGCAGCGTAACTCCCGGGACACCCAACACTGAAGCTTTCTTT
-	TRBV20-1	-	TRBJ1-2	CSASRYGYTF	TGCAGTGCTAGCCGGTATGGCTACACCTTC
-	TRBV7-2	-	TRBJ2-7	CASSFGRGGGSYEQYF	TGTGCCAGCAGCTTTGGTAGGGGTGGGGGCTCCTACGAGCAGTACTTC
TRBD2	TRBV6-1	few	TRBJ2-1	CASIPISGTPNEQFF	TGTGCCAGCATCCCCATTAGCGGGACCCCCAATGAGCAGTTCTTC
TRBD1	TRBV7-8	few	TRBJ1-1	CASSFAVTGSEAFF	TGTGCCAGCAGCTTCGCAGTGACAGGGTCTGAAGCTTTCTTT
TRBD2	TRBV6-6	-	TRBJ2-1	CASSRSAGGVNEQFF	TGTGCCAGCAGTAGGTCCGCGGGGGGAGTCAATGAGCAGTTCTTC
TRBD1	TRBV19	-	TRBJ1-2	CAFVHPSGTGVSYGYTF	TGTGCCTTCGTGCACCCTTCGGGGACAGGAGTTTCCTATGGCTACACCTTC
TRBD1	TRBV2	-	TRBJ2-2	CASSGQGAGELFF	TGTGCCAGCAGTGGCCAGGGGGCCGGGGAGCTGTTTTTT
-	TRBV11-2	few	TRBJ2-4	CASSLRLLGENIQYF	TGTGCCAGCAGCTTGCGGTTGCTAGGGGAGAACATTCAGTACTTC
-	TRBV11-3	-	TRBJ2-5	CASSFLGFAETQYF	TGTGCCAGCAGCTTTCTCGGCTTCGCGGAGACCCAGTACTTC
-	TRBV5-8	-	TRBJ2-5	CASSPALETQYF	TGTGCCAGCAGCCCTGCCCTGGAGACCCAGTACTTC
-	TRBV2	few	TRBJ1-2	CASSYPPDGLYGYTF	TGTGCCAGCAGTTACCCACCCGACGGGCTCTATGGCTACACCTTC
-	TRBV6-5	-	TRBJ2-1	CASSGGDNEQFF	TGTGCCAGCAGTGGAGGGGACAATGAGCAGTTCTTC
-	TRBV29-1	few	TRBJ2-3	CSVESGITDTQYF	TGCAGCGTTGAATCGGGGATCACAGATACGCAGTATTTT
-	TRBV30	many	TRBJ2-3	CAWTKRSTDTQYF	TGTGCCTGGACAAAACGGAGCACAGATACGCAGTATTTT
-	TRBV10-3	few	TRBJ2-3	CAISDVAASTDTQYF	TGTGCCATCAGTGACGTGGCGGCTAGCACAGATACGCAGTATTTT
TRBD1	TRBV7-2	-	TRBJ1-1	CASSLAGGSTEAFF	TGTGCCAGCAGCTTGGCAGGGGGCAGCACTGAAGCTTTCTTT
TRBD2	TRBV6-6	-	TRBJ2-1	CASGRGSYNEQFF	TGTGCCAGCGGGAGGGGTTCCTACAATGAGCAGTTCTTC
-	TRBV4-1	-	TRBJ1-4	CASSLPYEKLFF	TGCGCCAGCAGCCTACCATATGAAAAACTGTTTTTT
TRBD1	TRBV7-9	-	TRBJ1-1	CASSLGGQSKRATEAFF	TGTGCCAGCAGCTTAGGGGGACAGTCGAAAAGGGCGACTGAAGCTTTCTTT
-	TRBV7-9	few	TRBJ1-2	CASSSWHRLGMNGYTF	TGTGCCAGCAGCTCGTGGCACCGACTGGGTATGAATGGCTACACCTTC
-	TRBV7-3	-	TRBJ2-3	CASSQSDTQYF	TGTGCCAGCAGCCAGTCAGATACGCAGTATTTT